This T cell receptor (beta chain) was recorded in a study of identical twins. Template switching introduced a universal primer site, and the cDNA bore unique molecular identifiers. MiXCR, applied by TCRdb to the 5' RACE reads, yields one record per CDR3 protein. The sample has hundreds of thousands of distinct CDR3 sequences, 5.5% to 8% seen once. Germline CDR1 SGHRS, CDR2 YFSETQ. The CDR3 covers 15 residues. V was cut by 5 bases and J by 0 bases, with 14 bases left in between. This same sample was also taken into another study, of yellow fever vaccine responses in identical twins. As that study records: Twins' vaccine T cell response reportedly seemed partly convergent, partly personalized.

Sequencing was carried out using memory (CD45RO+) T cells sorted from blood. The receptor was isolated from a woman younger than 30 in good health. V gene TRBV5-1 combines with J gene TRBJ1-1, with D unresolved. CDR3 region: CASRPSGGLNTEAFF. In nucleotides, the CDR3 is TGCGCCAGCAGACCCTCCGGCGGTTTGAACACTGAAGCTTTCTTT.